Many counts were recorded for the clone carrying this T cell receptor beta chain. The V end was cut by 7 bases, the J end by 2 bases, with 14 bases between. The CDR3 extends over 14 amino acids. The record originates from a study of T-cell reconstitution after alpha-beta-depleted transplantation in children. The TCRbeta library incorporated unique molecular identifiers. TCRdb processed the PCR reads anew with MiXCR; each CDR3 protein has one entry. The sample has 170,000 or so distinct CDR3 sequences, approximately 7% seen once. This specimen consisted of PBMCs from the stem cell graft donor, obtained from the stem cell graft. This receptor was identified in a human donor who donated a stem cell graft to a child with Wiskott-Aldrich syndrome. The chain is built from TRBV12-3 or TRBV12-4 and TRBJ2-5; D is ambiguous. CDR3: CASKRLGIQETQYF. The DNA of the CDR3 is TGTGCCAGCAAACGGCTCGGCATTCAAGAGACCCAGTACTTC.